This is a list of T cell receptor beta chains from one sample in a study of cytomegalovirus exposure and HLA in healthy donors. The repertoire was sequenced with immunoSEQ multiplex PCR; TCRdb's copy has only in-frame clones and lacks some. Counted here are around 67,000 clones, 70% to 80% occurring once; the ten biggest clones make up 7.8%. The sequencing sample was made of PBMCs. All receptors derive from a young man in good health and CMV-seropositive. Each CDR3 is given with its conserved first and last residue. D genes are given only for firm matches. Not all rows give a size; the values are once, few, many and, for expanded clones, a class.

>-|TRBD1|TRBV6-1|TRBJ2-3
CASRDRGLADTQYF
TGTGCCAGCAGGGACAGGGGCCTCGCAGATACGCAGTATTTT
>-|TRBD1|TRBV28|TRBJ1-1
CASSWDSGEAFF
TGTGCCAGCAGTTGGGACAGTGGGGAAGCTTTCTTT
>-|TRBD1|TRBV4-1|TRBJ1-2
CASSFLDRDYGYTF
TGCGCCAGCAGCTTTCTGGACAGGGACTATGGCTACACCTTC
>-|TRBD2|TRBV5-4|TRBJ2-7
CASSTSGRTNEQYF
TGTGCCAGCAGCACTAGCGGGAGGACCAACGAGCAGTACTTC
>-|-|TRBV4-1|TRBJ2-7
CASSQAASGEEQYF
TGCGCCAGCAGCCAAGCGGCGTCAGGGGAGGAGCAGTACTTC
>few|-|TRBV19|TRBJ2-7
CASSLGLGEQYF
TGTGCCAGTAGTCTCGGACTGGGCGAGCAGTACTTC
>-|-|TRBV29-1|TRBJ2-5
CSVMTPDETQYF
TGCAGCGTCATGACACCCGACGAGACCCAGTACTTC
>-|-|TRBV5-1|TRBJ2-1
CASSLEDIREQFF
TGCGCCAGCAGCTTGGAGGACATCCGGGAGCAGTTCTTC
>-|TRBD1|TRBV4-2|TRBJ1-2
CASSQDQGAAYGYTF
TGTGCCAGCAGCCAAGACCAGGGGGCGGCCTATGGCTACACCTTC
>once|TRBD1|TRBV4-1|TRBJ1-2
CASSQPPRDRVGGYTF
TGCGCCAGCAGCCAACCACCCCGGGACAGGGTTGGAGGCTACACCTTC
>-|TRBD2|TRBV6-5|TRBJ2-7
CASSSGTSGYEQYF
TGTGCCAGCAGCTCCGGGACTAGCGGCTACGAGCAGTACTTC
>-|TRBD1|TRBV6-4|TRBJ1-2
CASRGQGDYGYTF
TGTGCCAGCAGAGGACAGGGGGACTATGGCTACACCTTC
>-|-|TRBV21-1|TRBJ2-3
CAQRPGTGFPTDTQYF
TGTGCCCAGAGACCGGGGACAGGGTTTCCCACAGATACGCAGTATTTT
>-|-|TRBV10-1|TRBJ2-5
CASSESGGPETQYF
TGCGCCAGCAGTGAGTCGGGCGGGCCGGAGACCCAGTACTTC
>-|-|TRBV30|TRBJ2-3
CAWALGRGTDTQYF
TGTGCCTGGGCCCTGGGGCGCGGCACAGATACGCAGTATTTT
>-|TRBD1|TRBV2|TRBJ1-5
CASRSTPGQGVRGNQPQHF
TGTGCCAGCAGATCAACCCCGGGACAGGGGGTCCGGGGCAATCAGCCCCAGCATTTT
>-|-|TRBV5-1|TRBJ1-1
CASSLERGTMNTEAFF
TGCGCCAGCAGCTTAGAGCGCGGCACTATGAACACTGAAGCTTTCTTT
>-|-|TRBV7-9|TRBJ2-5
CASSLATEETQYF
TGTGCCAGCAGCTTAGCGACAGAAGAGACCCAGTACTTC
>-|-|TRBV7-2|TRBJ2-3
CASSFVQGSDTQYF
TGTGCCAGCAGCTTTGTACAGGGTTCAGATACGCAGTATTTT
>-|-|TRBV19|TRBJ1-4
CASSVRERGEKLFF
TGTGCCAGTAGTGTCAGGGAACGAGGTGAAAAACTGTTTTTT
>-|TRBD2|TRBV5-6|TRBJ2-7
CASSSRTSGSYYEQYF
TGTGCCAGCAGCTCACGGACTAGCGGGTCCTACTACGAGCAGTACTTC
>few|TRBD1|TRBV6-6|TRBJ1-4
CASRSTGTGNEKLFF
TGTGCCAGCAGATCGACCGGGACAGGGAATGAAAAACTGTTTTTT
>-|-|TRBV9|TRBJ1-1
CASSVEGQGLMNTEAFF
TGTGCCAGCAGCGTAGAGGGGCAGGGCCTAATGAACACTGAAGCTTTCTTT